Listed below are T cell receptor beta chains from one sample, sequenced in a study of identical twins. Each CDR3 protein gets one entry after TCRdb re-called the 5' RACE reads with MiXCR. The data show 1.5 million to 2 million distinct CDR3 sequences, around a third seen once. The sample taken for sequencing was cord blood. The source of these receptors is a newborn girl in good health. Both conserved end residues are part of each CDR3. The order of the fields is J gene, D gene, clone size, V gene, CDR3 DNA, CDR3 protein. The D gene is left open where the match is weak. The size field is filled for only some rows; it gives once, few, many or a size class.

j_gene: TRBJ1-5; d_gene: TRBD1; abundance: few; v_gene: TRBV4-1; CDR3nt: TGCGCCAGCAGCCAAGACCCTCGGGGACAGATCAATCAGCCCCAGCATTTT; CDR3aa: CASSQDPRGQINQPQHF
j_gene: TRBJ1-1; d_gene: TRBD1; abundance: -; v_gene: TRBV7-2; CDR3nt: TGTGCCAGCAGCTTAGCGACAGGGGCGTTTAGTGAAGCTTTCTTT; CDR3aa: CASSLATGAFSEAFF
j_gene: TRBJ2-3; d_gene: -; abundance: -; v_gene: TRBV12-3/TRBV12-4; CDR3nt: TGTGCCAGCAGTTTAGGAGTTAGCGAGAGGTTCTCAGATACGCAGTATTTT; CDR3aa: CASSLGVSERFSDTQYF
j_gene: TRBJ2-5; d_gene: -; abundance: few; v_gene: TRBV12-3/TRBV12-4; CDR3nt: TGTGCCAGCAGTTTAAAAGGTCCCCGGGGGACCCAGTACTTC; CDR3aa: CASSLKGPRGTQYF
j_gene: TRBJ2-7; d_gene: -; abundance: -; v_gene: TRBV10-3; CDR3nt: TGTGCCATCAGTGTTGGTGGGGCGGGGTCCTACAATGAGCAGTACTTC; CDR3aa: CAISVGGAGSYNEQYF
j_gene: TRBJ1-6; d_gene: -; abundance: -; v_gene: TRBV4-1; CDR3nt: TGCGCCAGCAGCCAACCTGCCATAGATGGGCCCCTCCACTTT; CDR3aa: CASSQPAIDGPLHF
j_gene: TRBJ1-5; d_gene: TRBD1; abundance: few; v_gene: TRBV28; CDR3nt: TGTGCCAGCAGTCAGGGGGACACCTCAAGCAATCAGCCCCAGCATTTT; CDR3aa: CASSQGDTSSNQPQHF
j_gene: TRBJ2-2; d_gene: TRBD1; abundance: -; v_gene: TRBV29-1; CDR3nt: TGCAGCGTGAGACAGGGCGGTAGCACCGGGGAGCTGTTTTTT; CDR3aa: CSVRQGGSTGELFF
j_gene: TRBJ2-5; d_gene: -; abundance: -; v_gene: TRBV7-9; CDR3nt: TGTGCCAGCAGCTACCCGGACCAGGGGGAGACCCAGTACTTC; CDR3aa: CASSYPDQGETQYF
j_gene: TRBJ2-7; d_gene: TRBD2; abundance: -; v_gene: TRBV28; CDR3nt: TGTGCCAGCAGTTTATTCCCTAGCGGGAGCTCCTACAATGAGCAGTACTTC; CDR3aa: CASSLFPSGSSYNEQYF
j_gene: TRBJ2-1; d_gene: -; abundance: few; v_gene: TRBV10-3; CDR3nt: TGTGCCATCAGTGAGGGGACCTCTATACCTGGTGAGCAGTTCTTC; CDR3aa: CAISEGTSIPGEQFF
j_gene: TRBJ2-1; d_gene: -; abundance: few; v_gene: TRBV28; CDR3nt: TGTGCCAGCAGTTTCGCCAGGGTCGGCAATGAGCAGTTCTTC; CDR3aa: CASSFARVGNEQFF
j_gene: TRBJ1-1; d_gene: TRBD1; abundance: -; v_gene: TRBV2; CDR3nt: TGTGCCAGCAGCGCAACCCGACAGGGGGCTCTGAACACTGAAGCTTTCTTT; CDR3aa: CASSATRQGALNTEAFF
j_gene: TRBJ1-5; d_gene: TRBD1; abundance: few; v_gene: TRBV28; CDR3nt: TGTGCCAGCAGTATCCGGGACAGGGGGCTTCAGCCCCAGCATTTT; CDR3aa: CASSIRDRGLQPQHF
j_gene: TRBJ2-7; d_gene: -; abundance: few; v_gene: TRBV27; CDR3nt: TGTGCCAGCAGTTTTTCTTTAAGGCACGAGCAGTACTTC; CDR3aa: CASSFSLRHEQYF
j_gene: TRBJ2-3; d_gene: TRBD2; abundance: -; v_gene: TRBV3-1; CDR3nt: TGTGCCAGCAGCCAAGAACCTAGCGGAAGCACAGATACGCAGTATTTT; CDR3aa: CASSQEPSGSTDTQYF
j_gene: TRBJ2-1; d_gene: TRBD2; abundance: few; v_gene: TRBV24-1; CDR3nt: TGTGCCACTAGTGGCGGGGGGATTTACAATGAGCAGTTCTTC; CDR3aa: CATSGGGIYNEQFF
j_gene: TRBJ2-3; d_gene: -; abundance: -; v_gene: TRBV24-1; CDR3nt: TGTGCCACCAGTGAGTACTACTTCGACACAGATACGCAGTATTTT; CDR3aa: CATSEYYFDTDTQYF
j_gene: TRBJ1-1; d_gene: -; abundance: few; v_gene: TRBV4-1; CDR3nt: TGCGCCAGCAGCCGGACAAAAATGAACACTGAAGCTTTCTTT; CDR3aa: CASSRTKMNTEAFF
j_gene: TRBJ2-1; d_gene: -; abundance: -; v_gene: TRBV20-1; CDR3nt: TGCAGTGCTCGCGACCGGGAGGGGGCGGTCACCTACAATGAGCAGTTCTTC; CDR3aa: CSARDREGAVTYNEQFF
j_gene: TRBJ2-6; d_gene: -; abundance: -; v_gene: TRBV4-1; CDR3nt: TGCGCCAGCAGCCGGAGGGTCTTCTCTGGGGCCAACGTCCTGACTTTC; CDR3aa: CASSRRVFSGANVLTF
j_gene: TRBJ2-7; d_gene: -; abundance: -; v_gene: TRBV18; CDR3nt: TGTGCCAGCTCACCACCGGGTTTCGATGAGCAGTACTTC; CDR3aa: CASSPPGFDEQYF
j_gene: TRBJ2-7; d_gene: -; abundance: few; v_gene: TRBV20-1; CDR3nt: TGCAGTGCTAGGGCAGTAGCGGCCATTATCCCCTACGAGCAGTACTTC; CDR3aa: CSARAVAAIIPYEQYF
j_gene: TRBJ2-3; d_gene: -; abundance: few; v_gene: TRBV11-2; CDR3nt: TGTGCCAGCAGCTTACTTCCCTACACAGATACGCAGTATTTT; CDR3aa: CASSLLPYTDTQYF
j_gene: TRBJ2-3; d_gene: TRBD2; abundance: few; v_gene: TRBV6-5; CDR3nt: TGTGCCAGCAGCCCCCTAGCGGAGAGCACAGATACGCAGTATTTT; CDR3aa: CASSPLAESTDTQYF
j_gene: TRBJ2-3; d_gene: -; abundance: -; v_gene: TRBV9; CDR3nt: TGTGCCAGCAGCGTAAGGGGGGGGAGGGCAGATACGCAGTATTTT; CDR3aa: CASSVRGGRADTQYF
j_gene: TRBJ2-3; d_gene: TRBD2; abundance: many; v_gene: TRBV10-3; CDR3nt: TGTGCCATCGCTCTAGCGGGGACAGATACGCAGTATTTT; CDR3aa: CAIALAGTDTQYF
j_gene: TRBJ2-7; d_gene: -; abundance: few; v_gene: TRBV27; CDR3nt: TGTGCCAGCAGTTTATCGACAGGGAGGTACTACGAGCAGTACTTC; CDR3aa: CASSLSTGRYYEQYF
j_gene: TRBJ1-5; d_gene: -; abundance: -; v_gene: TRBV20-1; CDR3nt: TGCAGTGCTACCAACCGGGACTATAGCAATCAGCCCCAGCATTTT; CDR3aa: CSATNRDYSNQPQHF
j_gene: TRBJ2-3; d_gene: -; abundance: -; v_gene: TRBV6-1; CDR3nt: TGTGCCCACAGTTCCATGGATACGCAGTATTTT; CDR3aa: CAHSSMDTQYF
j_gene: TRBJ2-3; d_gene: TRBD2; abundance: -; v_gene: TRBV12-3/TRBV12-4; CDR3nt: TGTGCCAGCAGACAAACTAGCGGGGGGGCAGATGCGCAATATTTT; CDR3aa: CASRQTSGGADAQYF
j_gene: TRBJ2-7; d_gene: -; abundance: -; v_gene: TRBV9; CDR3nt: TGTGCCAGCGGCCCCCAGACAGGCCTCCCGGGCGGGCAGTACTTC; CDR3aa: CASGPQTGLPGGQYF